In its sample, the clone carrying this T cell receptor beta chain was seen a few times. Its antigen is undetermined. The data were obtained in a study of OX40 agonist ivuxolimab in advanced cancers. Across the whole study: With ivuxolimab, an agonistic anti-OX40 (CD134) antibody, patients were treated. Among those enrolled, mean age was 60 years (range roughly 20 to 85) and about 79% were male. It was permissible to have had prior anti-PD-1, anti-PD-L1 or anti-CTLA-4 therapy, and approximately 41% had some. Overall study findings and caveats: In the 0.1 to 3.0 mg/kg range, CD4+ and CD8+ blood T cells had expanded clonally by week 6.

CDR3 length: 12 amino acids. Germline CDR1 is SGHDN and CDR2 is FVKESK. Between the trimmed V and J ends, which lost 4 bases and 6 bases, there was a span of 9 bases. TCRdb's table, derived via immunoSEQ multiplex PCR, lists solely in-frame clones and lacks some. This sample has under 65,000 clones, with approximately 90% found just once. J is TRBJ1-1 and V is TRBV14, with D uncertain. The source was CD4+ or CD8+ T cells sorted from blood, collected in a trial of the OX40 agonist ivuxolimab. The origin of this receptor is an adult with an advanced solid tumor such as melanoma, head and neck, liver or kidney cancer. CDR3: CASSRVGPEAFF. The CDR3, as DNA: TGTGCCAGCAGCCGAGTAGGACCTGAAGCTTTCTTT. The whole variable domain, filled in from reference TRBV14 and TRBJ1-1, reads EAGVTQFPSHSVIEKGQTVTLRCDPISGHDNLYWYRRVMGKEIKFLLHFVKESKQDESGMPNNRFLAERTGGTYSTLKVQPAELEDSGVYFCASSRVGPEAFFGQGTRLTVV.